The present TCR beta chain was sequenced within a study of cytotoxic CD8 clonotypes in ibrutinib-treated CLL. Sequenced by immunoSEQ multiplex PCR; TCRdb stores in-frame clones only, minus some. The data show some 140,000 clones, around 80% seen once. V lost 1 base and J lost 7, with 4 bases in between. The CDR3 loop spans 12 amino acids. Germline V gene data show CDR1 as SGHTA and CDR2 as FQGNSA. This receptor was identified in a human donor with chronic lymphocytic leukemia. This specimen consisted of PBMCs, obtained after 24 months of ibrutinib treatment. The chain is built from TRBV7-2 and TRBJ2-2; D not resolved. CDR3 sequence: CASSLVLGELFF. CDR3 DNA: TGTGCCAGCAGCTTAGTTCTCGGGGAGCTGTTTTTT. The entire variable domain, with the rest obtained from reference TRBV7-2 and TRBJ2-2, is as follows: GAGVSQSPSNKVTEKGKDVELRCDPISGHTALYWYRQSLGQGLEFLIYFQGNSAPDKSGLPSDRFSAERTGGSVSTLTIQRTQQEDSAVYLCASSLVLGELFFGEGSRLTVL.